This T cell receptor (beta chain) was obtained from a study of T-cell reconstitution after alpha-beta-depleted transplantation in children. Using unique molecular identifiers, the investigators prepared the TCRbeta library. TCRdb processed the PCR reads anew with MiXCR; each CDR3 protein has one entry. In the table there are hundreds of thousands of distinct CDR3 sequences, approximately 10% of which are singletons. This clonotype was seen ten or more times. V was pared by 4 bases and J by 5 bases, with 5 bases between. Germline CDR1 and CDR2: LGHNT and FRNRAP. The CDR3 totals 11 residues. This clonotype was obtained from a human donor who donated a stem cell graft to a child with acute lymphoblastic leukemia. This sequence joins TRBV12-5 and TRBJ2-5; unclear D gene. Sequencing was performed on PBMCs from the stem cell graft donor, taken from the stem cell graft. The CDR3 DNA reads as TGTGCTAGTGGTTCCCGGGAGACCCAGTACTTC. Translating it yields CASGSRETQYF.